The T cell receptor (beta chain) described here comes from a study of T-cell memory formation after mild COVID-19. CDR3 length: 15 residues. With V trimmed by 6 bases and J by 4 bases, 8 bases remained unmatched. Study-wide findings and caveats: CM and EM subsets held most contracting CD4+ clones; EMRA held CD8+ ones. Memory from before infection featured some responding clones, which suggests cross-reactive memory joined.

This clonotype was counted ten times or more. Its cognate antigen is unknown. TCRdb re-derived calls from the 5' RACE reads in MiXCR, one entry per CDR3 protein. The sample consists of a few hundred thousand distinct CDR3 sequences, around 20% of them appearing once. The sample taken for sequencing was PBMCs or a T cell subset sorted from them (not recorded which). This TCR was sampled from an adult woman who had mild COVID-19 (a few samples of this study predate the infection). Cell type and time point are not known. The gene calls are TRBV12-3 or TRBV12-4 and TRBJ1-1; 10 bases match TRBD1. The CDR3 coding sequence is TGTGCCAGCAGCCGGCCGGGACAGGGGCTCACTGAAGCTTTCTTT. Protein: CASSRPGQGLTEAFF.